This TCR beta chain was obtained from a study of response to subunit inactivated influenza vaccine. V dropped 5 bases and J dropped 8; count of bases not matched to a gene: 12. The CDR3 has 15 amino acids. CDR1 SGHRS and CDR2 YFSETQ come from the germline V gene. TCRdb ran MiXCR on the RT-PCR reads and lists one entry per CDR3 protein. The sample contains roughly 650,000 distinct CDR3 sequences, approximately 15% of which appear only once. The specimen comprised PBMCs from blood, sampled approximately 12 days after vaccination. This chain uses TRBV5-1 with TRBJ2-1; 8 bases match TRBD1. This TCR derives from a man in his fifties who received an inactivated influenza vaccine. CDR3 sequence (DNA): TGCGCCAGCAGATCTCCGGGACAGGCCTTCGATGAGCAGTTCTTC. Its translation is CASRSPGQAFDEQFF.